A selection of T cell receptor beta chains follows, all from one sample in a study of blood T cell repertoires in COVID-19. The repertoire was sequenced with immunoSEQ multiplex PCR; TCRdb's copy has only in-frame clones and lacks some. The profile shows 95,000 or so clones, approximately 89% of them singletons. The sample consisted of peripheral blood. These receptor sequences come from a human donor in a cohort sampled during active COVID-19. The CDR3 runs from the conserved cysteine through the conserved F or W. D genes are given only for firm matches. Where a row states a size, it is once, few, many or the class of an expanded clone; other rows omit it.

size: .; J: TRBJ2-6; length: 16; V: TRBV5-1; D: .; DNA: TGCGCCAGCAGCTTGCGCAGTCCCTCTGGGGCCAACGTCCTGACTTTC; CDR3: CASSLRSPSGANVLTF
size: .; J: TRBJ1-1; length: 14; V: TRBV4-2; D: .; DNA: TGTGCCAGCAGCCAAGACGCCGGGGTCACTGAAGCTTTCTTT; CDR3: CASSQDAGVTEAFF
size: .; J: TRBJ1-2; length: 12; V: TRBV5-1; D: .; DNA: TGCGCCAGCAGCCCCCCCGGGGATGGCTACACCTTC; CDR3: CASSPPGDGYTF
size: .; J: TRBJ2-1; length: 15; V: TRBV27; D: TRBD2; DNA: TGTGCCAGCAGTTTAGCGGGGGGGCGGTGGAATGAGCAGTTCTTC; CDR3: CASSLAGGRWNEQFF
size: once; J: TRBJ2-2; length: 15; V: TRBV19; D: TRBD2; DNA: TGTGCCAGTAGTCTACTAGCGGGGGGAACCGGGGAGCTGTTTTTT; CDR3: CASSLLAGGTGELFF
size: .; J: TRBJ1-1; length: 13; V: TRBV6-5; D: .; DNA: TGTGCCAGCACCGCCGGGACATACACTGAAGCTTTCTTT; CDR3: CASTAGTYTEAFF
size: .; J: TRBJ2-3; length: 15; V: TRBV19; D: TRBD2; DNA: TGTGCCAGTAGTGAGTTCGGGGGGGGCACAGATACGCAGTATTTT; CDR3: CASSEFGGGTDTQYF
size: .; J: TRBJ2-7; length: 15; V: TRBV6-2/TRBV6-3; D: .; DNA: TGTGCCAGCAGTTACGACCGGGGGAGGCTCTACGAGCAGTACTTC; CDR3: CASSYDRGRLYEQYF
size: .; J: TRBJ2-7; length: 14; V: TRBV7-8; D: .; DNA: TGTGCCAGCAGCTTAAGTACAGCGGGTTACGAGCAGTACTTC; CDR3: CASSLSTAGYEQYF
size: .; J: TRBJ2-3; length: 15; V: TRBV4-2; D: .; DNA: TGTGCCAGCAGCCAAGACGGCGGCCGCACAGATACGCAGTATTTT; CDR3: CASSQDGGRTDTQYF
size: .; J: TRBJ1-1; length: 13; V: TRBV7-2; D: .; DNA: TGTGCCAGCAGCGGAGAGGGGGAGTCTGAAGCTTTCTTT; CDR3: CASSGEGESEAFF
size: few; J: TRBJ2-3; length: 18; V: TRBV4-2; D: TRBD2; DNA: TGTGCCAGCAGCCAAGGGACTAGCGGGGGGGCTAGCACAGATACGCAGTATTTT; CDR3: CASSQGTSGGASTDTQYF
size: .; J: TRBJ2-1; length: 16; V: TRBV5-1; D: .; DNA: TGCGCCAGCAGCTGGGACAGGACTAGCTCCTACAATGAGCAGTTCTTC; CDR3: CASSWDRTSSYNEQFF